Shown below are 32 T cell receptor beta chains from a single sample sequenced in a study of graft-versus-host responses after intestinal transplantation. The table came from immunoSEQ multiplex PCR; TCRdb's copy has only in-frame clones and leaves some out. The table records tens of thousands of clones, 90% to 95% of them present only once. These receptors lack a known antigen. Source: unstimulated CD8+ T cells sorted from spleen or lymph node cells, taken before intestinal transplant. These receptors all come from a human donor who received an intestinal transplant.

Concerning this clone itself: At the DNA level, this CDR3 is encoded by other sequences in the same sample as well. The rearrangement uses TRBV4-3 and TRBJ2-1; D remains ambiguous. Germline V gene sequence: CDR1 LGHNA, CDR2 YSLEER. V gave up 0 bases and J gave up 2 bases, with 8 bases separating them. The CDR3 is 15 amino acids. The CDR3 region is CASSQDGTTYNEQFF. CDR3 bases: TGCGCCAGCAGCCAAGATGGTACAACCTACAATGAGCAGTTCTTC.

This clone has just one count. The chain couples TRBV4-3 to TRBJ2-7; 8 bases match TRBD1. The junction had 7 bases not matched to a gene; V was cut back by 0 bases and J by 3 bases. The CDR3 is 16 amino acids. The germline CDR1 and CDR2 sequences are LGHNA and YSLEER. This CDR3 is CASSQEAGTGGYEQYF. The CDR3 DNA is TGCGCCAGCAGCCAAGAGGCTGGGACAGGTGGCTACGAGCAGTACTTC.

The chain has TRBV7-9 and TRBJ2-7; weak D call: TRBD1 (6 bases). CDR3 length: 14 residues. Trimming stripped 2 bases from V and 9 bases from J, with 17 bases between. CDR1 and CDR2 (germline): SEHNR, FQNEAQ (reference sequence). CDR3 region: CASSLTGSGFGQYF. The CDR3 DNA reads as TGTGCCAGCAGCTTAACAGGGTCAGGGTTCGGGCAGTACTTC.

This clone was seen only a few times. This chain uses TRBV27 with TRBJ1-2; 10 bases are a match to TRBD1. The germline CDR1 and CDR2 sequences are MNHEY and SMNVEV (reference sequence). After removal of 5 bases from V and 3 bases from J, the junction contained 3 bases not matched to a gene. The CDR3 runs 14 residues. The CDR3 region is CASSIGQGDYGYTF. DNA of the CDR3: TGTGCCAGCAGTATCGGACAGGGGGACTATGGCTACACCTTC.

The chain has TRBV7-2 and TRBJ1-5, with D possibly matching TRBD1 (5 bases). Germline V CDR1 and CDR2: SGHTA, FQGNSA. The ends were cut back, 6 bases at V and 0 bases at J, with 12 bases in the middle. The CDR3 runs 15 residues. The CDR3: CASSPGGGSNQPQHF. In DNA form, the CDR3 reads TGTGCCAGCAGTCCTGGCGGGGGTAGCAATCAGCCCCAGCATTTT.

The chain employs TRBV7-2 and TRBJ1-2, with D maybe TRBD1 (5 bases). The ends were cut back, 5 bases at V and 5 bases at J, with 18 bases in the middle. The CDR3 runs to 15 residues. Germline assignment: CDR1 SGHTA and CDR2 FQGNSA. CDR3 sequence reads: CASSPHGGALYGYTF. The CDR3 region has the DNA TGTGCCAGCAGCCCCCACGGTGGGGCACTTTATGGCTACACCTTC.

The chain uses TRBV19 and TRBJ1-1; weak D call: TRBD1 (5 bases). The V gene's germline CDR1 is LNHDA and CDR2 SQIVND (reference sequence). This CDR3 region has 12 residues. V was pared by 1 base and J by 8 bases, with 8 bases between. Here the CDR3 reads CASSIVGAEAFF. CDR3 nucleotides: TGTGCCAGTAGTATAGTTGGGGCCGAAGCTTTCTTT. The full variable domain, rest sourced from reference TRBV19 and TRBJ1-1, is DGGITQSPKYLFRKEGQNVTLSCEQNLNHDAMYWYRQDPGQGLRLIYYSQIVNDFQKGDIAEGYSVSREKKESFPLTVTSAQKNPTAFYLCASSIVGAEAFFGQGTRLTVV.

This sequence joins TRBV11-2 and TRBJ2-1, with D possibly being TRBD2 (6 bases). The ends were cut back, 3 bases at V and 4 bases at J, with 7 bases in the middle. The CDR3 runs to 13 residues. The germline V gene encodes CDR1 SGHAT and CDR2 FQNNGV. CDR3 in amino acids: CASSFSGYNEQFF. The CDR3 coding sequence is TGTGCCAGCAGCTTTAGCGGTTACAATGAGCAGTTCTTC.

The chain employs TRBV30 and TRBJ2-5, with 8 bases matching TRBD2. Germline assignment: CDR1 GTSNPN and CDR2 SVGIG (reference sequence). The CDR3 is 14 amino acids. The CDR3 DNA follows: TGTCCCAGGGAAAAGCGGGGGTTCCAAGAGACCCAGTACTTC. Amino acids: CPREKRGFQETQYF.

This clone was seen just once. The chain carries TRBV19 and TRBJ2-7; D perhaps matches TRBD2 (5 bases). The V end lost 8 bases, the J end lost 3 bases, and 8 bases lay between the germline ends. The germline CDR1 and CDR2 sequences are LNHDA and SQIVND (reference sequence). This CDR3 contains 11 residues. The CDR3 coding sequence is TGTGCCAGTGGACTGGGCTACGAGCAGTACTTC. Encoded protein: CASGLGYEQYF.

As regards this clone: The junction departs from the called germline gene at one end, perhaps through a read error. The CDR3 DNA reads as TGTGCCAGCAGCCTACTAGTCAGCGAGAAGTACTTC. Protein: CASSLLVSEKYF. The chain has TRBV7-9 and TRBJ2-7; tentative D call: TRBD2 (5 bases). This CDR3 comprises 12 residues. CDR1 and CDR2 from the germline V gene are SEHNR and FQNEAQ (reference sequence).

The CDR3 here is CASSLSRRGALGTDTQYF. DNA of the CDR3: TGTGCCAGCAGCTTATCTCGGCGGGGGGCCCTCGGCACAGATACGCAGTATTTT. The chain employs TRBV11-2 and TRBJ2-3, with 8 nucleotides matching TRBD2. CDR1 is SGHAT, CDR2 FQNNGV, per germline. CDR3 length equals 18 residues. V was clipped by 2 bases and J by 1 base; unmatched bases: 11.

This clone has just a few counts. J is TRBJ1-1 and V is TRBV4-3; TRBD1 might be the D (5 bases). This CDR3 comprises 15 residues. V was pared by 4 bases and J by 1 base, with 13 bases between. Germline CDR1 LGHNA, CDR2 YSLEER. CDR3 sequence (DNA): TGCGCCAGCAGCCCCGGAAGGGGTGAGAACACTGAAGCTTTCTTT. Translated, it gives CASSPGRGENTEAFF.

J is TRBJ2-5 and V is TRBV13; 9 bases agree with TRBD1. The CDR3 length is 14 residues. The germline gives CDR1 PRHDT, CDR2 FYEKMQ (reference sequence). J gave up 5 bases and V 4 bases, and 5 bases lay outside the gene matches. CDR3 sequence (DNA): TGTGCCAGCAGCTCAGATGGGACAGGGGAGACCCAGTACTTC. Protein sequence: CASSSDGTGETQYF.

This chain connects TRBV18 to TRBJ1-5, with 8 bases matching TRBD1. Per germline, CDR1 KGHSH and CDR2 LQKENI. The CDR3 consists of 14 residues. V gave up 3 bases and J gave up 6 bases; unmatched junction bases: 4. The CDR3 coding sequence is TGTGCCAGCTCACCGGACAGGGTAGTTCAGCCCCAGCATTTT. It is translated as CASSPDRVVQPQHF.

This clone was observed a handful of times. V is TRBV19 and J is TRBJ1-1; possible D gene TRBD1, 5 bases. Looked up from germline, CDR1 is LNHDA and CDR2 is SQIVND (reference sequence). V was clipped by 3 bases and J by 1 base, with 9 bases between them. The CDR3 spans 14 residues. The CDR3 sequence is CASSIQGSNTEAFF. The CDR3 DNA is TGTGCCAGTAGTATCCAGGGATCGAACACTGAAGCTTTCTTT. Using reference TRBV19 and TRBJ1-1 for the parts outside the CDR3, the full variable domain is DGGITQSPKYLFRKEGQNVTLSCEQNLNHDAMYWYRQDPGQGLRLIYYSQIVNDFQKGDIAEGYSVSREKKESFPLTVTSAQKNPTAFYLCASSIQGSNTEAFFGQGTRLTVV.

This chain uses TRBV6-6 with TRBJ2-7, with 11 bases fitting TRBD1. This CDR3 contains 16 residues. J was trimmed by 0 bases and V by 5 bases; bases with no gene match: 6. From germline, CDR1 is MNHNY and CDR2 SVGAGI (reference sequence). The DNA of the CDR3 is TGTGCCAGCAGTCCGTTGGGACAGGGGGTCTCCTACGAGCAGTACTTC. Amino acid sequence: CASSPLGQGVSYEQYF.

The chain couples TRBV7-7 to TRBJ2-2; 12 bases are a match to TRBD2. Germline assignment: CDR1 SSHAT and CDR2 FNYEAQ (reference sequence). J lost 7 bases, V lost 5 bases, and 5 bases had no gene match. This CDR3 has 15 residues. DNA of the CDR3: TGTGCCAGCAGCCCCGGACTAGCGGGGAACGGGGAGCTGTTTTTT. This gives the protein CASSPGLAGNGELFF.

CDR3 nucleotides: TGCGCCAGCAGCCAAAATTTTTACGGGGGGGCCAGCCCGAACACCGGGGAGCTGTTTTTT. Translated: CASSQNFYGGASPNTGELFF. The rearrangement joins TRBV4-3 to TRBJ2-2; 8 nucleotides match TRBD2. This CDR3 region has 20 residues. With 2 bases clipped from V and 0 bases from J, the junction kept 14 bases outside the gene matches. CDR1 and CDR2 (germline): LGHNA, YSLEER.

The V gene is TRBV6-1, the J gene TRBJ2-4, with 16 bases aligning to TRBD2. CDR3 length: 19 amino acids. Germline loops: CDR1 MNHNS, CDR2 SASEGT. With 4 bases clipped from V and 1 base from J, the junction kept 7 bases outside the gene matches. CDR3 DNA: TGTGCCAGCAGTGGAGGGGGACTAGCGGGGGGGCGGGCCAAAAACATTCAGTACTTC. This sequence encodes CASSGGGLAGGRAKNIQYF.

The V gene is TRBV4-1, the J gene TRBJ2-7; TRBD1 matches 10 bases. The CDR3 contains 12 residues. V was clipped by 11 bases and J by 3 bases; unmatched bases: 4. Germline-derived CDR1 and CDR2 are MGHRA and YSYEKL. The CDR3 reads CASRDRGYEQYF. In DNA, the CDR3 is TGCGCCTCCCGGGACAGGGGCTACGAGCAGTACTTC.

The chain is built from TRBV6-6 and TRBJ2-1, with TRBD1 as a possible D gene (5 bases). The CDR3 is 14 amino acids. V lost 2 bases and J 2 bases, leaving 7 bases between the germline ends. Germline values: CDR1 MNHNY, CDR2 SVGAGI (reference sequence). CDR3 amino acids: CASSYEQAYNEQFF. CDR3 nucleotide sequence: TGTGCCAGCAGTTACGAACAGGCCTACAATGAGCAGTTCTTC.

The chain employs TRBV5-4 and TRBJ2-2; D may be TRBD2 (6 bases). Trimming took off 5 bases at V and 0 bases at J, with 8 bases between the two ends. The CDR3 spans 14 residues. Germline CDR1 SGHNT, CDR2 YYREEE (reference sequence). This chain's CDR3 is CASRGDSNTGELFF. CDR3 bases: TGTGCCAGCAGGGGGGACTCGAACACCGGGGAGCTGTTTTTT.

The V gene is TRBV28, the J gene TRBJ1-5; D gene ambiguous. Germline values: CDR1 MDHEN, CDR2 SYDVKM. The CDR3 length is 14 residues. V was cut by 5 bases and J by 0 bases, with 8 bases left in between. CDR3 bases: TGTGCCAGCAGTCCGCAGATTAGCAATCAGCCCCAGCATTTT. Its translation: CASSPQISNQPQHF.

The gene calls are TRBV6-5 and TRBJ2-5; TRBD2 aligns across 12 bases. The CDR3 covers 16 residues. With 1 base clipped from V and 5 bases from J, the junction kept 5 bases outside the gene matches. CDR1 is MNHEY, CDR2 SVGAGI, per germline. CDR3 in DNA: TGTGCCAGCAGTTACTTACTAGCGGGGGGCCGGGAGACCCAGTACTTC. The encoded protein is CASSYLLAGGRETQYF.

This chain links TRBV10-2 with TRBJ2-3; no clear D. CDR1 is WSHSY and CDR2 is SAAADI in the germline V gene. This CDR3 has 15 residues. V was pared by 3 bases and J by 0 bases, with 10 bases between. For the CDR3, the DNA is TGCGCCAGCAGTGACCCATATACTAGCACAGATACGCAGTATTTT. Its translation: CASSDPYTSTDTQYF.

V is TRBV30 and J is TRBJ2-5; D is possibly TRBD1 (5 bases). The CDR3 sequence is 11 residues long. CDR1 is GTSNPN, CDR2 SVGIG, per germline (reference sequence). V was trimmed by 5 bases and J by 2 bases, leaving 6 bases between them. The CDR3 sequence: CAWRQQETQYF. DNA for the CDR3: TGTGCCTGGCGACAGCAAGAGACCCAGTACTTC.

The chain combines TRBV7-9 with TRBJ2-7; perhaps TRBD2 as D (5 bases). Trimming cost V 2 bases and J 2 bases, with 10 bases left between them. The germline CDR1 and CDR2 sequences are SEHNR and FQNEAQ (reference sequence). The CDR3 is 14 amino acids. The CDR3, as DNA: TGTGCCAGCAGCTTATCGGGGTTACCCTACGAGCAGTACTTC. Translating it yields CASSLSGLPYEQYF. Variable domain in full (rest from reference TRBV7-9 and TRBJ2-7): DTGVSQNPRHKITKRGQNVTFRCDPISEHNRLYWYRQTLGQGPEFLTYFQNEAQLEKSRLLSDRFSAERPKGSFSTLEIQRTEQGDSAMYLCASSLSGLPYEQYFGPGTRLTVT.

The genes are TRBV13 and TRBJ1-1, with 12 bases that match TRBD1. CDR1 and CDR2 (germline): PRHDT, FYEKMQ (reference sequence). This CDR3 contains 17 residues. V dropped 4 bases and J dropped 5; count of bases not matched to a gene: 11. CDR3 sequence reads: CASSSSGTGGYGTEAFF. CDR3 in DNA: TGTGCCAGCAGCTCATCCGGGACAGGGGGCTATGGGACTGAAGCTTTCTTT.

This clone was seen a single time. The chain uses TRBV7-9 and TRBJ2-7; 7 bases fit TRBD1. Germline V gene data show CDR1 as SEHNR and CDR2 as FQNEAQ (reference sequence). The CDR3 spans 14 residues. V lost 0 bases to trimming and J lost 5 bases; unmatched junction nucleotides: 4. The CDR3 region is CASSLAQGVDEQYF. The CDR3 DNA is TGTGCCAGCAGCTTAGCGCAGGGGGTCGACGAGCAGTACTTC.

This rearrangement joins TRBV25-1 to TRBJ1-1, with D unresolved. The CDR3 contains 14 residues. With 2 bases removed from V and 1 base from J, the gap between germline ends came to 8 bases. Germline lookup yields CDR1 MGHDK and CDR2 SYGVNS. The CDR3 loop reads CASSETRGNTEAFF. The CDR3, as DNA: TGTGCCAGCAGTGAAACCCGGGGGAACACTGAAGCTTTCTTT.

CDR3 amino acids: CASSIGGWGRDSTDTQYF. CDR3 DNA: TGTGCCAGTAGTATTGGGGGCTGGGGCCGGGACAGCACAGATACGCAGTATTTT. The chain couples TRBV19 to TRBJ2-3; a weak D match, TRBD1 (6 bases). Germline-derived CDR1 and CDR2 are LNHDA and SQIVND (reference sequence). V shed 3 bases and J shed 0 bases, with 19 bases lying between them. CDR3 size: 18 residues. Together with reference TRBV19 and TRBJ2-3, the CDR3 gives the full variable domain: DGGITQSPKYLFRKEGQNVTLSCEQNLNHDAMYWYRQDPGQGLRLIYYSQIVNDFQKGDIAEGYSVSREKKESFPLTVTSAQKNPTAFYLCASSIGGWGRDSTDTQYFGPGTRLTVL.